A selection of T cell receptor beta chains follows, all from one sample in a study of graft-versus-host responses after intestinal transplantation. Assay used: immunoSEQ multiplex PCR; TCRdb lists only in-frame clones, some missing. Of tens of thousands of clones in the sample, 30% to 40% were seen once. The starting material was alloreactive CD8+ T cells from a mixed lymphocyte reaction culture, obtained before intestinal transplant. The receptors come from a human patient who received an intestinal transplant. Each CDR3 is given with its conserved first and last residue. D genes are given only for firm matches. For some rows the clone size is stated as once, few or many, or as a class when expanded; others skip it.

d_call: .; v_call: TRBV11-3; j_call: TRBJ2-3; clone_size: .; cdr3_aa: CASSLRDEGPDTQYF; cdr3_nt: TGTGCCAGCAGCTTAAGGGATGAGGGGCCAGATACGCAGTATTTT
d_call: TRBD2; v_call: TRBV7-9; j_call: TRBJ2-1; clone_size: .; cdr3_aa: CASSFLAGAPVDEQFF; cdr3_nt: TGTGCCAGCAGCTTCCTAGCGGGAGCTCCTGTAGATGAGCAGTTCTTC
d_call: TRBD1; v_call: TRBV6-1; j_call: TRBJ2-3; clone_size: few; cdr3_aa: CASSERRGQGADTQYF; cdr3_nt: TGTGCCAGCAGTGAAAGGAGGGGACAGGGGGCAGATACGCAGTATTTT
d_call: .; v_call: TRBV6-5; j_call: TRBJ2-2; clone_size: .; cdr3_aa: CASSPYGGELFF; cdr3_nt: TGTGCCAGCAGCCCTTATGGCGGGGAGCTGTTTTTT
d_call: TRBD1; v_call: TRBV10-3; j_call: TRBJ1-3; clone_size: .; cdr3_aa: CAIRGTVELSSGNTIYF; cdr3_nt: TGTGCCATCAGAGGGACAGTGGAACTAAGCTCTGGAAACACCATATATTTT
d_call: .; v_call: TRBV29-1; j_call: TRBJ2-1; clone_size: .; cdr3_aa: CSLASANTYNEQFF; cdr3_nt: TGCAGCCTTGCTAGTGCCAATACTTACAATGAGCAGTTCTTC
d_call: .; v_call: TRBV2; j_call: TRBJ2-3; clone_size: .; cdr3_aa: CASRPTLASTDTQYF; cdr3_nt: TGTGCCAGCAGGCCCACACTTGCTAGCACAGATACGCAGTATTTT
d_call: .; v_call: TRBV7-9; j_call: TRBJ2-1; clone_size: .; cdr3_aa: CASSLVSRYNEQFF; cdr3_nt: TGTGCCAGCAGCTTGGTTAGCAGATACAATGAGCAGTTCTTC
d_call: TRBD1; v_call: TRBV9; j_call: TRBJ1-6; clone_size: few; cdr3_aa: CASSPSGTANSPLHF; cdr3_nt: TGTGCCAGCAGCCCCTCTGGGACAGCTAATTCACCCCTCCACTTT
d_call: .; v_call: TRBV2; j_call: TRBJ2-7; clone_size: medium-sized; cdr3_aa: CASSEAHRENEQYF; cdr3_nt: TGTGCCAGCAGTGAAGCGCATCGGGAGAACGAGCAGTACTTC
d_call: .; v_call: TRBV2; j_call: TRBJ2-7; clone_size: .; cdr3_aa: CASSDWGYEQYF; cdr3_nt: TGTGCCAGCAGTGATTGGGGCTACGAGCAGTACTTC
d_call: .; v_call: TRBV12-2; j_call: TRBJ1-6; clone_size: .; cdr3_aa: CASRLAESSYNSPLHF; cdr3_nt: TGTGCAAGTCGCTTAGCGGAGAGCTCCTATAATTCACCCCTCCACTTT
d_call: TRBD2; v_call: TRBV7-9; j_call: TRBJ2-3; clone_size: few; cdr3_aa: CASSFIVAGEADTQYF; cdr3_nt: TGTGCCAGCAGCTTCATTGTTGCGGGAGAGGCCGATACGCAGTATTTT
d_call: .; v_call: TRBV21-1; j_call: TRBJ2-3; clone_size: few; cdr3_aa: CASIENGEGTDTQYF; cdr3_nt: TGTGCCAGCATCGAAAATGGGGAGGGCACAGATACGCAGTATTTT
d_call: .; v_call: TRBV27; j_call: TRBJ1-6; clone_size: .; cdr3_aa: CASSWEGSYNSPLHF; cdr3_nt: TGTGCCAGCAGTTGGGAGGGTTCCTATAATTCACCCCTCCACTTT
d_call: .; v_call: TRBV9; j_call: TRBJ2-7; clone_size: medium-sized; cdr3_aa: CASSPLGTYEQYF; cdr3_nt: TGTGCCAGCAGCCCCCTGGGAACCTACGAGCAGTACTTC
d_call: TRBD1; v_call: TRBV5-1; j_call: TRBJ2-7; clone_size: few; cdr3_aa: CASSLGRDRGREQYF; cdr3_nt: TGCGCCAGCAGCTTGGGCCGGGACAGGGGGCGCGAGCAGTACTTC
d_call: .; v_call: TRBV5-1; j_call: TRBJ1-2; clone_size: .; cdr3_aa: CASSSRTANPNYGYTF; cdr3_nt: TGCGCCAGCAGCTCCCGGACAGCAAACCCAAACTATGGCTACACCTTC
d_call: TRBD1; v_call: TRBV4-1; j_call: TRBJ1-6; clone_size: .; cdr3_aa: CASSHRDSYHSPLHF; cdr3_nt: TGCGCCAGCAGCCACCGGGACAGCTACCATTCACCCCTCCACTTT
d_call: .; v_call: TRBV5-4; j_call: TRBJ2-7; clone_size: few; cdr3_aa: CASSLYGSAYEQYF; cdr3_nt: TGTGCCAGCAGCTTGTACGGATCAGCCTACGAGCAGTACTTC
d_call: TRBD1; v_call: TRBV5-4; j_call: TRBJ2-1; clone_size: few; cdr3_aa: CASSWTGGLYNEQFF; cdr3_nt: TGTGCCAGCAGCTGGACAGGGGGATTGTACAATGAGCAGTTCTTC
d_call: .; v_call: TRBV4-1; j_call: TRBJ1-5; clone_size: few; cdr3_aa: CASSQVQASNQPQHF; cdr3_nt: TGCGCCAGCAGCCAAGTTCAGGCAAGCAATCAGCCCCAGCATTTT
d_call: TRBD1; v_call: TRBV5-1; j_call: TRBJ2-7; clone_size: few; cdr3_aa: CASSEGAVEYEQYF; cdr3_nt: TGCGCCAGCAGTGAGGGGGCCGTGGAATACGAGCAGTACTTC
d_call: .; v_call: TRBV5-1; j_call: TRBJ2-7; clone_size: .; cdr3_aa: CASSLGDNSYEQYF; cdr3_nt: TGCGCCAGCAGCCTGGGGGACAATTCCTACGAGCAGTACTTC
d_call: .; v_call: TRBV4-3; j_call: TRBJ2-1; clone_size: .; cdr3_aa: CASSDMSRAVYNEQFF; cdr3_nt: TGCGCCAGCAGCGACATGTCGAGGGCCGTCTACAATGAGCAGTTCTTC
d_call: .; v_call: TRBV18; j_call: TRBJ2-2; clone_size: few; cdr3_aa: CASSPTTAFNTGELFF; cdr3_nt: TGTGCCAGCTCACCAACGACAGCCTTTAACACCGGGGAGCTGTTTTTT
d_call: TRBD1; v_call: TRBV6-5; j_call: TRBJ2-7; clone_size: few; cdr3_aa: CASSYSRDRGLYEQYF; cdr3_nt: TGTGCCAGCAGTTACTCGAGGGACAGGGGTCTCTACGAGCAGTACTTC
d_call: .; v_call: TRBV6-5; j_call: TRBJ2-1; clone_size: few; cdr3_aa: CASSYSDSYNEQFF; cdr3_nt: TGTGCCAGCAGTTACTCAGACAGTTACAATGAGCAGTTCTTC
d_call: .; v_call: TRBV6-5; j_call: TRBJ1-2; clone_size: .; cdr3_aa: CARSYSPLTGYGYTF; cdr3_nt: TGTGCCAGGAGTTATTCCCCTCTAACCGGGTATGGCTACACCTTC
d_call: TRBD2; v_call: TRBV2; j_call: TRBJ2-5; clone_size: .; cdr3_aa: CASRRIAGENQETQYF; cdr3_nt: TGTGCCAGCAGACGAATAGCGGGAGAGAACCAAGAGACCCAGTACTTC
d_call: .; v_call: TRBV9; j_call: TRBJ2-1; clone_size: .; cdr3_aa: CASSVGGGVYNEQFF; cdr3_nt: TGTGCCAGCAGCGTCGGCGGCGGGGTTTACAATGAGCAGTTCTTC
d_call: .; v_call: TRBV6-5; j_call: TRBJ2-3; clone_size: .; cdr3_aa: CASSLSGTDTQYF; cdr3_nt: TGTGCCAGCTCCCTTAGCGGCACAGATACGCAGTATTTT
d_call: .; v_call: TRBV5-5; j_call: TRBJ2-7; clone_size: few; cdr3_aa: CASSPYPPQPVFPYEQYF; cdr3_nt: TGTGCCAGCAGCCCCTACCCACCTCAACCGGTTTTCCCCTACGAGCAGTACTTC
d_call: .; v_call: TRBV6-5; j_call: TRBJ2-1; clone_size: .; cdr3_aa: CASSSREFNEQFF; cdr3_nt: TGTGCCAGCAGTTCCCGGGAGTTCAATGAGCAGTTCTTC
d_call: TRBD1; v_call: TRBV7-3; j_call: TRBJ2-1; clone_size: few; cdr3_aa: CASSGTGPYNEQFF; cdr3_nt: TGTGCCAGCAGCGGGACAGGGCCATACAATGAGCAGTTCTTC
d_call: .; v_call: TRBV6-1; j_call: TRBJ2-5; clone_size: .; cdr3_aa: CASDSGGRETQYF; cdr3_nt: TGTGCCAGCGATTCCGGAGGCCGAGAGACCCAGTACTTC
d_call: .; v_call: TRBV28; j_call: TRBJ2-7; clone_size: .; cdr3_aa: CASSSIYYEQYF; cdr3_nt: TGTGCCAGCAGCTCAATATACTACGAGCAGTACTTC
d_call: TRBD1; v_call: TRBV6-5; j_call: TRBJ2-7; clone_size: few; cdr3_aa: CASMGQNYEQYF; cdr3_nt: TGTGCCAGTATGGGACAGAACTACGAGCAGTACTTC
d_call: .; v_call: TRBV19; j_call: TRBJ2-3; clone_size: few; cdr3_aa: CASSTIAGTDTQYF; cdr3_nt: TGTGCCAGTAGTACCATTGCGGGGACAGATACGCAGTATTTT
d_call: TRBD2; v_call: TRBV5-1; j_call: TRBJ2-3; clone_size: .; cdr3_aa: CASSPRGAGVSTDTQYF; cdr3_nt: TGCGCCAGCAGCCCCCGAGGGGCGGGGGTGAGCACAGATACGCAGTATTTT
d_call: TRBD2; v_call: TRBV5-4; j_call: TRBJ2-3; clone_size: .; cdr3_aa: CASSQLLAGSSSTDTQYF; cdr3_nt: TGTGCCAGCAGCCAATTACTAGCGGGTTCTTCTAGCACAGATACGCAGTATTTT
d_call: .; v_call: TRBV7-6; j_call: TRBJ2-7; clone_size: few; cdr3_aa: CASSSGAGAYEQYF; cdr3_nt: TGTGCCAGCAGCTCAGGGGCAGGGGCCTACGAGCAGTACTTC
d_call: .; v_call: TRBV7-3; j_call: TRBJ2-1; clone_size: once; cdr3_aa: CASSLRGDYNEQFF; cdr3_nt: TGTGCCAGCAGCTTACGGGGAGACTACAATGAGCAGTTCTTC
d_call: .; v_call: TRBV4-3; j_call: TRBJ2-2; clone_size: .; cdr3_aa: CASSRNTGELFF; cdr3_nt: TGCGCCAGCAGCCGAAACACCGGGGAGCTGTTTTTT
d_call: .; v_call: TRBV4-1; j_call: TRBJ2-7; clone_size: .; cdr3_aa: CASSHANLYEQYF; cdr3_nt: TGCGCCAGCAGCCATGCCAACCTCTACGAGCAGTACTTC
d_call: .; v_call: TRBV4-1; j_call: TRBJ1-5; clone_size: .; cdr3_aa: CASSQDPTQPQHF; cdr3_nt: TGCGCCAGCAGCCAAGATCCGACCCAGCCCCAGCATTTT
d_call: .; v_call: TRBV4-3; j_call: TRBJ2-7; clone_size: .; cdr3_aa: CASSQVGGGANYEQYF; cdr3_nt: TGCGCCAGCAGCCAAGTTGGAGGCGGGGCGAATTACGAGCAGTACTTC
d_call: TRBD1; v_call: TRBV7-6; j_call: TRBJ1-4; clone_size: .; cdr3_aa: CASSRTSDRDEKLFF; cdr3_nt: TGTGCCAGCAGCCGAACCAGCGACAGGGATGAAAAACTGTTTTTT
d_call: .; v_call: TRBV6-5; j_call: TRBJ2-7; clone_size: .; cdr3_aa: CASSYKTPPYEQYF; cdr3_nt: TGTGCCAGCAGTTATAAAACCCCCCCCTACGAGCAGTACTTC
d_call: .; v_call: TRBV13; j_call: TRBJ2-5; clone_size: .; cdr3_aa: CATMGQGKTQYF; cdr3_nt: TGTGCCACCATGGGGCAGGGGAAGACCCAGTACTTC
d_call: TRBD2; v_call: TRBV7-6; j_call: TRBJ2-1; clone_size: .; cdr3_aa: CASSLGGGLAGSFGTYNEQFF; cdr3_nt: TGTGCCAGCAGCTTAGGGGGGGGACTAGCGGGATCGTTTGGCACCTACAATGAGCAGTTCTTC
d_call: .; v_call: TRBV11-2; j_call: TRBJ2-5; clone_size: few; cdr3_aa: CASSLRTWLRETQYF; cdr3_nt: TGTGCCAGCAGCTTGAGGACTTGGTTAAGAGAGACCCAGTACTTC
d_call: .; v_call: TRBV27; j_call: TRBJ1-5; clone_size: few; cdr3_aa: CASSLGGAGQPQHF; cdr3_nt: TGTGCCAGCAGTTTAGGAGGCGCGGGGCAGCCCCAGCATTTT
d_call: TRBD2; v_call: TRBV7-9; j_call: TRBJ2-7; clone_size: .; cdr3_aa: CASSLGVAGGTYEQYF; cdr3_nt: TGTGCCAGCAGCCTCGGGGTGGCGGGGGGCACCTACGAGCAGTACTTC
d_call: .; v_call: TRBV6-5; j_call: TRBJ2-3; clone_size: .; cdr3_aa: CASSYSPETQYF; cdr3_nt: TGTGCCAGCAGTTATTCCCCAGAGACGCAGTATTTT
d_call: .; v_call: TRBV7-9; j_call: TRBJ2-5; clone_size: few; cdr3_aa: CASSLVGGTQETQYF; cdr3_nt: TGTGCCAGCAGCTTAGTGGGGGGTACTCAAGAGACCCAGTACTTC
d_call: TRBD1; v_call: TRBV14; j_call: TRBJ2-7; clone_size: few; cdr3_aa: CASRLQGDRSYEQYF; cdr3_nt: TGTGCCAGCCGACTACAGGGGGACCGATCCTACGAGCAGTACTTC
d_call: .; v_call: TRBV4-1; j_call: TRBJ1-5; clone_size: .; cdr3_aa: CASSVWYSWARHQPQHF; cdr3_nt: TGCGCCAGCAGTGTCTGGTACTCTTGGGCTCGACATCAGCCCCAGCATTTT
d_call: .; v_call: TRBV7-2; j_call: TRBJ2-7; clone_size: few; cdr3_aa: CASSLARDDYEQYF; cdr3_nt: TGTGCCAGCAGCTTAGCCAGGGATGACTACGAGCAGTACTTC
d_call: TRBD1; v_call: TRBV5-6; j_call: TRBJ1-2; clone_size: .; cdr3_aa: CASRSQGAGYGYTF; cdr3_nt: TGTGCCAGCAGGTCTCAGGGGGCGGGCTATGGCTACACCTTC